One and the same sample provided the 9 T cell receptor beta chains below, sequenced in a study of Graves' ophthalmopathy and Graves' hyperthyroidism. Investigators amplified TCR beta CDR3 regions from RNA transcripts. First-round RT-PCR used HTBI primers; second-round multiplex PCR followed. TCRdb re-called the multiplex PCR reads through MiXCR, storing one row per CDR3 protein. The data show tens of thousands of distinct CDR3 sequences, over 40% seen once. Sequencing input: peripheral blood. The receptors come from an adult man with Graves' ophthalmopathy.

This clonotype was seen just once. The chain carries TRBV10-1 and TRBJ2-1; D unclear. The germline V gene encodes CDR1 WNHNN and CDR2 SYGVQD (reference sequence). The CDR3 consists of 13 residues. The DNA for the CDR3 is TGCCCCTATACGGGCCGCACCTACAATGAGCAGTTCTTC. The encoded protein is CPYTGRTYNEQFF.

The chain links TRBV7-2 to TRBJ1-5, with no clear D. The CDR3 is 13 amino acids. V gave up 3 bases and J gave up 7 bases, with 10 bases separating them. The V gene's germline CDR1 is SGHTA and CDR2 FQGNSA. The CDR3 sequence is CASSLGLGQPQHF. In nucleotides, the CDR3 is TGTGCCAGCAGCTTGGGCTTGGGACAGCCCCAGCATTTT.

This chain joins TRBV12-5 and TRBJ1-1, with 9 bases that match TRBD1. After removal of 6 bases from V and 0 bases from J, the junction contained 5 bases not matched to a gene. Germline V gene sequence: CDR1 LGHNT, CDR2 FRNRAP. This CDR3 is 15 amino acids long. CDR3 sequence: CASGMDRGVNTEAFF. DNA for the CDR3: TGTGCTAGTGGAATGGACAGGGGAGTGAACACTGAAGCTTTCTTT.

This clonotype was seen at least ten times. The chain couples TRBV27 to TRBJ1-5; D is unclear. This CDR3 has 16 residues. Trimming left V 5 bases short and J 1 base short, with 15 bases between. Looked up from germline, CDR1 is MNHEY and CDR2 is SMNVEV (reference sequence). CDR3 protein: CASSRTSGYSNQPQHF. The CDR3 bases are TGTGCCAGCAGTCGTACGTCCGGGTACAGCAATCAGCCCCAGCATTTT.

The count of this clonotype is one. At one end, the junction sequence differs from germline, possibly due to a read error. The chain carries TRBV6-9 and TRBJ1-6; weak D call: TRBD1 (6 bases). From germline, CDR1 is MNHGY and CDR2 SVAAGI. This CDR3 comprises 15 residues. CDR3 region: CASSHVRKGGSPLRF. The CDR3 DNA is TGTGCCAGCAGCCACGTTCGAAAGGGGGGTTCACCCCTCCGCTTT.

This clonotype was observed many times. The genes are TRBV6-4 and TRBJ2-3, with 7 bases matching TRBD2. CDR1 and CDR2 (germline): MRHNA, SNTAGT. There are 15 residues in the CDR3. Losses at the gene ends were 0 bases for V and 4 bases for J; bases not matched to a gene: 4. In DNA form, the CDR3 reads TGTGCCAGCAGTGACTCGTGGGGGGGAGCAGATACGCAGTATTTT. It specifies CASSDSWGGADTQYF.

The chain carries TRBV30 and TRBJ1-5; no firm D call. The CDR3 runs to 12 residues. The germline V gene encodes CDR1 GTSNPN and CDR2 SVGIG (reference sequence). V was pared by 5 bases and J by 5 bases, with 10 bases between. CDR3 protein: CAWGRWDQPQHF. CDR3 DNA sequence: TGTGCCTGGGGGCGGTGGGATCAGCCCCAGCATTTT.

The V gene is TRBV20-1, the J gene TRBJ2-3, with 9 bases identical to TRBD2. This CDR3 is 14 amino acids long. CDR1 and CDR2 (germline): DFQATT, SNEGSKA (reference sequence). J lost 11 bases, V lost 5 bases, and 14 bases had no gene match. CDR3 in amino acids: CSAGTSGPYNEQYF. The CDR3 region has the DNA TGCAGTGCTGGTACTAGCGGGCCTTACAATGAGCAGTATTTT.

The V and J genes are TRBV5-5 and TRBJ2-7; the D call may be TRBD1 or TRBD2 (6 bases each). V was shortened by 4 bases and J by 3 bases, with 11 bases between the two germline ends. Germline CDR1 SGHKS, CDR2 YYEKEE (reference sequence). This CDR3 has 13 amino acids. In DNA form, the CDR3 reads TGTGCCAGCAGCGGAGGGGGGTTCTACGAGCAGTACTTC. Its protein product is CASSGGGFYEQYF.